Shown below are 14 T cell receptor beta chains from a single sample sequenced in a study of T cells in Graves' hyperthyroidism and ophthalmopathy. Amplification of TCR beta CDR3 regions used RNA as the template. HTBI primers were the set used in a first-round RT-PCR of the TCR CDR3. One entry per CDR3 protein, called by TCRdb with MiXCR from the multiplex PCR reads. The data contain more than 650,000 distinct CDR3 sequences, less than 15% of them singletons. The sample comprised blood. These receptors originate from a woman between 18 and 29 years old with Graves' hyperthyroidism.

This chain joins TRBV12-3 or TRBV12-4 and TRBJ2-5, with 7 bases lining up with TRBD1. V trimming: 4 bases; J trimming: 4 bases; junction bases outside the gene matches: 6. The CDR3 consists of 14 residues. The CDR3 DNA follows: TGTGCCAGCAGTTACAGGGGTCTGATAGAGACCCAGTACTTC. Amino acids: CASSYRGLIETQYF.

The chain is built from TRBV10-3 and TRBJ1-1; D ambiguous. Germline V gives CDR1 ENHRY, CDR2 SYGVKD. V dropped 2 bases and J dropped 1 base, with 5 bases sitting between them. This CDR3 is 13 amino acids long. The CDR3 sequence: CAISETENTEAFF. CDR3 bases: TGTGCCATCAGTGAGACAGAGAACACTGAAGCTTTCTTT.

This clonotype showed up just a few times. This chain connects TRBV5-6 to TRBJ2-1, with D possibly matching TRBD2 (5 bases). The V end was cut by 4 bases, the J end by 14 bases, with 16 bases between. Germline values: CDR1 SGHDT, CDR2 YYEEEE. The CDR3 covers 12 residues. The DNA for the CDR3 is TGTGCCAGCAGCCGGCCGGGATCTCTCGAGTTCTTC. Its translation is CASSRPGSLEFF. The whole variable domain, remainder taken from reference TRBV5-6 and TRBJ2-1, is DAGVTQSPTHLIKTRGQQVTLRCSPKSGHDTVSWYQQALGQGPQFIFQYYEEEERQRGNFPDRFSGHQFPNYSSELNVNALLLGDSALYLCASSRPGSLEFFGPGTRLTVL.

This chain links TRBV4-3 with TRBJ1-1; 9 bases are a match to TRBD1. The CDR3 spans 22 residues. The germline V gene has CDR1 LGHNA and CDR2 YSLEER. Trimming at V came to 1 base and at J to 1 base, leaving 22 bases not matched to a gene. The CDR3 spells CASSQVLGGDRELLISNTEAFF. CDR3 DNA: TGCGCCAGCAGCCAAGTGCTGGGAGGGGACAGGGAATTGTTAATCTCGAACACTGAAGCTTTCTTT.

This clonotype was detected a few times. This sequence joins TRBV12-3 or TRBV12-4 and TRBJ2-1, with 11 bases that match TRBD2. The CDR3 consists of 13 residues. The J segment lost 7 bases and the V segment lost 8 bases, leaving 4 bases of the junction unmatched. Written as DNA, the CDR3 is TGTGCCAGCGGCCCTAGCGGGAGGAATGAGCAGTTCTTC. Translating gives CASGPSGRNEQFF.

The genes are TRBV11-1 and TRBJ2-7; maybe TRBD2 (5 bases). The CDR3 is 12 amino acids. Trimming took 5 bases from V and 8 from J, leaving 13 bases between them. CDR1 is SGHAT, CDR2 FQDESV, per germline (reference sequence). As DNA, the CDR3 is TGTGCCAGCAGCCGGACGGGGTACAAGCAGTACTTC. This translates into CASSRTGYKQYF.

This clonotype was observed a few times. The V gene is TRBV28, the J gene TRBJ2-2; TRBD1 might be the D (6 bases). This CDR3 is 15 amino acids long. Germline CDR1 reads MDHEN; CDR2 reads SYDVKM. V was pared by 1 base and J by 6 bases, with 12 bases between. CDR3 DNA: TGTGCCAGCAGTTTATACAGGGATCGGCCCGGGGAGCTGTTTTTT. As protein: CASSLYRDRPGELFF.

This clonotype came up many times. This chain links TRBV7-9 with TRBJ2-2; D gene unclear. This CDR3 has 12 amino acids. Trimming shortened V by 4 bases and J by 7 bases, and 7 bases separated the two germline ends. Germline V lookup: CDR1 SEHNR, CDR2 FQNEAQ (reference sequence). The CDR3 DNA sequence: TGTGCCAGCAGCTCTAAGCACGGGGAGCTGTTTTTT. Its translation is CASSSKHGELFF.

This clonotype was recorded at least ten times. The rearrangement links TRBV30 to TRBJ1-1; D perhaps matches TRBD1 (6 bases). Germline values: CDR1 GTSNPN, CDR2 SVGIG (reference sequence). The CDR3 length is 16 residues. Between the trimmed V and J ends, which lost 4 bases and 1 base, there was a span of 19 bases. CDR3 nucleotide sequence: TGTGCCTGGAAGCCCGGACTAGGACAGCAGAACACTGAAGCTTTCTTT. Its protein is CAWKPGLGQQNTEAFF.

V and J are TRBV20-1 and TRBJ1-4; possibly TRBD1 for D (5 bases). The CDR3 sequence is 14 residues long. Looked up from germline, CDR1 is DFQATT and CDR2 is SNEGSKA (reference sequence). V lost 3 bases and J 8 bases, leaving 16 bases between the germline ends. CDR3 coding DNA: TGCAGTGCTAGTCCCCGGGAGGGGATCGAAAAACTGTTTTTT. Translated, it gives CSASPREGIEKLFF.

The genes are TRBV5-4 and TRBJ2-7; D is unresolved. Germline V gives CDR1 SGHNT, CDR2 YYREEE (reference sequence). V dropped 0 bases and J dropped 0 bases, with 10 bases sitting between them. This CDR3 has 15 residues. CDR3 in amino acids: CASSLGTVPSYEQYF. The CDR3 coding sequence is TGTGCCAGCAGCTTGGGTACCGTTCCCTCCTACGAGCAGTACTTC.

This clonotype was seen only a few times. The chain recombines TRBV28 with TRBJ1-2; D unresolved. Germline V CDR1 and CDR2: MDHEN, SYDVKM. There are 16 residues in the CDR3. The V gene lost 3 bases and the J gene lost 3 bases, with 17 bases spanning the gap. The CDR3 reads CASSFAPDGQDYGYTF. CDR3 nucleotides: TGTGCCAGCAGTTTCGCCCCGGATGGCCAGGACTATGGCTACACCTTC.

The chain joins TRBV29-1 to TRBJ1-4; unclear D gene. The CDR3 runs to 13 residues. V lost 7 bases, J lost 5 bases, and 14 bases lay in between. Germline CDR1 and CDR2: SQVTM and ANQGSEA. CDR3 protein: CSALGRFNEKLFF. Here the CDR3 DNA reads TGCAGCGCTTTAGGACGGTTCAATGAAAAACTGTTTTTT.

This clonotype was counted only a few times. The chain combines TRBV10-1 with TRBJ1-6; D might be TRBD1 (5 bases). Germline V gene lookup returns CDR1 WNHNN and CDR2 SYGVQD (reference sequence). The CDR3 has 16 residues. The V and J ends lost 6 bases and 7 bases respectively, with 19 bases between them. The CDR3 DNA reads TGCGCCAGCAGGTTCGGGCAGGGTGCTTCCAATTCACCCCTCCACTTT. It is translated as CASRFGQGASNSPLHF.